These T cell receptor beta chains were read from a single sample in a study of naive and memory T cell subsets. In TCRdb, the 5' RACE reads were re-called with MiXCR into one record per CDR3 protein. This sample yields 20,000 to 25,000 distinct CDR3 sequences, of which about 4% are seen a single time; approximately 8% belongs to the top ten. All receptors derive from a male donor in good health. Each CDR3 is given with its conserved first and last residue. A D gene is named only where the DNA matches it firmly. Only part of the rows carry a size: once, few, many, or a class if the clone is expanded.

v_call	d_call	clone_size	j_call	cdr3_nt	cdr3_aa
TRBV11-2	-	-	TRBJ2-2	TGTGCCAGCAGCTTCGGCCGAGGCCGTAACACCGGGGAGCTGTTTTTT	CASSFGRGRNTGELFF
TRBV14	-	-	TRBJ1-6	TGTGCCAGCAGCCAAGGCTTTGCGAATTCACCCCTCAACTTT	CASSQGFANSPLNF
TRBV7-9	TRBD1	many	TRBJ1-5	TGTGCCAGCAGGGGGACAGAAGGTCTATATCAGCCCCAGCATTTT	CASRGTEGLYQPQHF
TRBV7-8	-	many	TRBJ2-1	TGTGCCAGCAGCGCCCTTGGCCCCGATTTTGGTGAGCAGTTCTTC	CASSALGPDFGEQFF
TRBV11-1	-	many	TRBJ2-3	TGTGCCAGCAGCTTAAAGGGGTCCACAGATACGCAGTATTTT	CASSLKGSTDTQYF
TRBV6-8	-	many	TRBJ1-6	TGTGCCAGCAGTTACGTGAGGGTCAAAGCTAGCTCCTATAATTCACCCCTCCACTTT	CASSYVRVKASSYNSPLHF
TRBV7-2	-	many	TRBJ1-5	TGTGCCAGCAGCTCGCCCCCACTGTCAGAATCTCAGCCCCAGCATTTT	CASSSPPLSESQPQHF
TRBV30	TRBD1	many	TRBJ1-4	TGTGCCTGGGGGGGACAGGTATTCCCCTCAGAAAAACTGTTTTTT	CAWGGQVFPSEKLFF
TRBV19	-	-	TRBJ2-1	TGTGCCAGTAGCCCCGGCCCGGGACCCAGAGGTGAGCAGTTCTTC	CASSPGPGPRGEQFF
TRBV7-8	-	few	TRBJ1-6	TGTGCCAGCAGCTTACACCTCTCCGTGGGGGATAATTCACCCCTCCACTTT	CASSLHLSVGDNSPLHF
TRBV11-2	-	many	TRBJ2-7	TGTGCCAGCAGCTTCGGGGAGTCCTACGAGCAGTACTTC	CASSFGESYEQYF
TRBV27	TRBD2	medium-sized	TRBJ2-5	TGTGCCAGCAGACCCGGGACTAGCGGGGCAGAGACCCAGTACTTC	CASRPGTSGAETQYF
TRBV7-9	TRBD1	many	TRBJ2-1	TGTGCCAGCAGCTTAAGTCAGGGGGTCTACAATGAGCAGTTCTTC	CASSLSQGVYNEQFF
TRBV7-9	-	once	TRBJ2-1	TGTGCCAGCAGCCGTACAAAGAAGGGCCCCTACAATGAGCAGTTCTTC	CASSRTKKGPYNEQFF
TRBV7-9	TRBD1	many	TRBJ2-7	TGTGCCAGCAGCCCCATAGGACAGGGGTTTCTCGAGCAGTACTTC	CASSPIGQGFLEQYF
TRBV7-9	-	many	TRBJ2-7	TGTGCCAGCAGCTCGCCACACACTTCCTACGAGCAGTACTTC	CASSSPHTSYEQYF